The sample holds many counts of the clone carrying this T cell receptor beta chain. This sample was taken from a study of molecular identifiers for immune sequencing clone quantification. The germline V gene has CDR1 DFQATT and CDR2 SNEGSKA (reference sequence). V lost 3 bases and J lost 6; bases outside the gene matches: 6. The CDR3 has 13 residues. Naive CD8 T cells were picked out by sorting for CD8+CD4-CCR7+CD45RA+. Each CDR3 protein is one row after TCRdb ran MiXCR on the PCR reads. The sample includes 30,000 to 40,000 distinct CDR3 sequences, under 20% of them seen just once. Sequencing was carried out using naive CD8+ T cells from blood, with Jurkat cell RNA spiked in. Regarding subset: FACS-sorted CD8+CD4-CCR7+CD45RA+ naive T cells. The origin of this receptor is a human donor in good health. Some libraries in this study had Jurkat cell RNA spiked in. This sequence joins TRBV20-1 and TRBJ2-7; 9 nucleotides line up with TRBD2. The CDR3 sequence is CSARASGVLEQYF. Here the CDR3 DNA reads TGCAGTGCTAGGGCTAGCGGGGTGCTCGAGCAGTACTTC.